Following are 4 T cell receptor beta chains from one sample sequenced in a study of tumor-infiltrating lymphocytes in primary liver carcinoma. The researchers produced TCR beta cDNA from about 510 ng total RNA with a constant-region primer. Generation of the TCR beta libraries relied on three nested multiplex PCR rounds using slightly modified ARM-PCR. The study ran its first two PCR rounds for approximately 10 cycles each, using TRBV1-TRBV30 forward primers and a C-beta reverse primer. TCRdb itself ran the multiplex PCR reads through MiXCR, one entry per CDR3 protein. The data contain just over 300,000 distinct CDR3 sequences, around three fifths of them singletons. The source of the blood RNA was unsorted whole blood, and germline DNA was extracted as well. Material for sequencing was peripheral blood. All receptors come from a woman younger than 45 with primary liver carcinoma and hepatitis B virus infection.

In regard to this clonotype: One end of the junction is discordant with germline, which a read error may explain. The chain combines TRBV11-3 with TRBJ2-1; D remains unclear. Germline CDR1 is SGHNT and CDR2 is YENEEA. CDR3 length equals 16 residues. CDR3: CTSSLDPVIGNNEQFF. CDR3 sequence (DNA): TGTACCAGCAGCTTAGATCCAGTGATTGGGAACAATGAGCAGTTCTTC.

Notes on this clonotype: At one end, the junction sequence differs from germline, possibly due to a read error. V and J are TRBV11-2 and TRBJ2-7; 9 bases align to TRBD1. Germline V gene lookup returns CDR1 SGHAT and CDR2 FQNNGV. The CDR3 is 15 amino acids. The CDR3 coding sequence is TGTGCCAGCAGAAGTAACAGGGGGCCAACCTACGAGCAGTGCTTC. This gives the protein CASRSNRGPTYEQCF.

This chain uses TRBV7-8 with TRBJ2-1; D remains unclear. The CDR3 has 11 residues. V lost 5 bases and J 9 bases, leaving 8 bases between the germline ends. The germline V gene has CDR1 SGHVS and CDR2 FQNEAQ. CDR3 sequence reads: CASSRDSEQFF. The CDR3 DNA reads TGTGCCAGCAGCCGAGATAGTGAGCAGTTCTTC.

The sample holds many counts of this clonotype. V gene TRBV12-3 or TRBV12-4 combines with J gene TRBJ2-1; 10 bases align to TRBD1. CDR3 size: 14 residues. V shed 4 bases and J 7 bases; nucleotides not matched to a gene: 4. The CDR3 sequence is CASSWGQGRNEQFF. The CDR3 DNA reads TGTGCCAGCAGTTGGGGACAGGGGAGGAATGAGCAGTTCTTC.